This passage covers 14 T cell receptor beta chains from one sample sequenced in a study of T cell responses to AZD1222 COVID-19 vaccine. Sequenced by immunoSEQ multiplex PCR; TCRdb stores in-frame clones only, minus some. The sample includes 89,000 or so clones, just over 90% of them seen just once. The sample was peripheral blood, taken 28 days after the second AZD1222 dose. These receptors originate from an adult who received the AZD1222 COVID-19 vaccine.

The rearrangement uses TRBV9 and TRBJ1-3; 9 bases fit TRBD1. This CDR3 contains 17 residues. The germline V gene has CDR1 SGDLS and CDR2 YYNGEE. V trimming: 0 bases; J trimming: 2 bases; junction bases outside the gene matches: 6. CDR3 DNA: TGTGCCAGCAGCGTAGAGCCGAGGACAGGGGCTGGAAACACCATATATTTT. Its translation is CASSVEPRTGAGNTIYF.

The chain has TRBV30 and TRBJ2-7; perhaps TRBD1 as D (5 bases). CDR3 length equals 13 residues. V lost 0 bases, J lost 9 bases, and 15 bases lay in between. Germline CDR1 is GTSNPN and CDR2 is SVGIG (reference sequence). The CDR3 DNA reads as TGTGCCTGGAGTGTTCTGACCGACAGTTCGCAGTACTTC. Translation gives CAWSVLTDSSQYF.

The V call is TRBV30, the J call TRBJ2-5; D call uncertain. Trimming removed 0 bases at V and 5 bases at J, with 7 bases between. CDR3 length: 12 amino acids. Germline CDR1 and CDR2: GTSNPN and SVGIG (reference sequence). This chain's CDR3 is CAWSVPRETQYF. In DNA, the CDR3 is TGTGCCTGGAGTGTACCGCGGGAGACCCAGTACTTC.

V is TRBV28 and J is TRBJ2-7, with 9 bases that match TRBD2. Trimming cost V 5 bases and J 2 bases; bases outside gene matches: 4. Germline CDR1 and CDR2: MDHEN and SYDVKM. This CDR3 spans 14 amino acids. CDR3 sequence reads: CASSVSSGAYEQYF. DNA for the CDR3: TGTGCCAGCAGTGTATCTAGCGGGGCCTACGAGCAGTACTTC.

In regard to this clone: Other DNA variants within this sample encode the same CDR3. The CDR3 spells CASSQAGMNTEAFF. The CDR3 nucleotides read TGTGCCAGCAGCCAGGCAGGTATGAACACTGAAGCTTTCTTT. The chain links TRBV14 to TRBJ1-1; D is unresolved. CDR1 and CDR2 (germline): SGHDN, FVKESK. The CDR3 totals 14 residues. Trimming stripped 3 bases from V and 0 bases from J, with 8 bases between.

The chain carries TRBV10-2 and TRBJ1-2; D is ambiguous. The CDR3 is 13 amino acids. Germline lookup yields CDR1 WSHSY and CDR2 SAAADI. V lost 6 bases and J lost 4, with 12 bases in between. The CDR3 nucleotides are TGCGCCAGCAGGAACAGTAACAGCTATGGCTACACCTTC. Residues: CASRNSNSYGYTF.

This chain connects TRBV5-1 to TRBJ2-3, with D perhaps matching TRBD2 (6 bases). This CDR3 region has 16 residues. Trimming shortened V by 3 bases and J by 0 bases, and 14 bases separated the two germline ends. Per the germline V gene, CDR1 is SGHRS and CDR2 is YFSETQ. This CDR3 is CASSYGTYGSTDTQYF. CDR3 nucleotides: TGCGCCAGCAGCTATGGGACTTACGGTAGCACAGATACGCAGTATTTT.

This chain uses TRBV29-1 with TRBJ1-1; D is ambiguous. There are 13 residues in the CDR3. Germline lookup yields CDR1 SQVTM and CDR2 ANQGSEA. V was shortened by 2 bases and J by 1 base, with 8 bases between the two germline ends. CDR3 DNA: TGCAGCGTTGAACCGGACCCGAACACTGAAGCTTTCTTT. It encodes CSVEPDPNTEAFF.

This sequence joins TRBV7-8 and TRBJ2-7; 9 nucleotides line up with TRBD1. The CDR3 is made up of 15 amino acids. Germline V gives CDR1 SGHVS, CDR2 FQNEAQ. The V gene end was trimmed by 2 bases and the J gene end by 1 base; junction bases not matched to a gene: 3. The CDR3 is CASSLIGTGSYEQYF. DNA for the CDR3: TGTGCCAGCAGCTTAATCGGGACAGGGTCCTACGAGCAGTACTTC.

The CDR3 bases are TGTGCCAGCAGGGAGGGGGGGAGCAAAGCAGATACGCAGTATTTT. Translated, it gives CASREGGSKADTQYF. The V gene is TRBV2, the J gene TRBJ2-3, with D tentatively TRBD2 (7 bases). Germline V CDR1 and CDR2: SNHLY, FYNNEI. The CDR3 has 15 amino acids. The ends were cut back, 6 bases at V and 4 bases at J, with 17 bases in the middle.

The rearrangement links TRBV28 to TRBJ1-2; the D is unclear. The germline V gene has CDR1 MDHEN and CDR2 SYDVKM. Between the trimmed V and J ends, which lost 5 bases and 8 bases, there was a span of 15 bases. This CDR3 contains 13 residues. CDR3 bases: TGTGCCAGCAGTACCCTCCTACCGACGGGCTACACCTTC. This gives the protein CASSTLLPTGYTF.

The CDR3 nucleotides are TGCGCCAGCAGTGAAAACATCGGGGGTATTGAAAAACTGTTTTTT. This encodes CASSENIGGIEKLFF. The genes are TRBV10-1 and TRBJ1-4, with D possibly being TRBD1 (5 bases). The CDR3 length is 15 residues. CDR1 WNHNN and CDR2 SYGVQD come from the germline V gene (reference sequence). The ends were cut back, 3 bases at V and 7 bases at J, with 15 bases in the middle.

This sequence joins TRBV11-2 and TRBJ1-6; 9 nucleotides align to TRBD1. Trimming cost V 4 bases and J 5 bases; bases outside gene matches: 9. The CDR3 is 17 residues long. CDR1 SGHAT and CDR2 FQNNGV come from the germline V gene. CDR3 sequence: CASSSAPTGGHNSPLHF. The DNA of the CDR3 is TGTGCCAGCAGCTCGGCTCCTACAGGGGGCCATAATTCACCCCTCCACTTT.

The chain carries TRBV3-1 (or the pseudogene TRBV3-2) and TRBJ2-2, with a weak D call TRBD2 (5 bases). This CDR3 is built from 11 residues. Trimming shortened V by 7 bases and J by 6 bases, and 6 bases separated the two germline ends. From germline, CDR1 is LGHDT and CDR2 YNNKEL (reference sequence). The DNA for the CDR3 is TGTGCCAGCACGAGGGCCGGGGAGCTGTTTTTT. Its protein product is CASTRAGELFF.